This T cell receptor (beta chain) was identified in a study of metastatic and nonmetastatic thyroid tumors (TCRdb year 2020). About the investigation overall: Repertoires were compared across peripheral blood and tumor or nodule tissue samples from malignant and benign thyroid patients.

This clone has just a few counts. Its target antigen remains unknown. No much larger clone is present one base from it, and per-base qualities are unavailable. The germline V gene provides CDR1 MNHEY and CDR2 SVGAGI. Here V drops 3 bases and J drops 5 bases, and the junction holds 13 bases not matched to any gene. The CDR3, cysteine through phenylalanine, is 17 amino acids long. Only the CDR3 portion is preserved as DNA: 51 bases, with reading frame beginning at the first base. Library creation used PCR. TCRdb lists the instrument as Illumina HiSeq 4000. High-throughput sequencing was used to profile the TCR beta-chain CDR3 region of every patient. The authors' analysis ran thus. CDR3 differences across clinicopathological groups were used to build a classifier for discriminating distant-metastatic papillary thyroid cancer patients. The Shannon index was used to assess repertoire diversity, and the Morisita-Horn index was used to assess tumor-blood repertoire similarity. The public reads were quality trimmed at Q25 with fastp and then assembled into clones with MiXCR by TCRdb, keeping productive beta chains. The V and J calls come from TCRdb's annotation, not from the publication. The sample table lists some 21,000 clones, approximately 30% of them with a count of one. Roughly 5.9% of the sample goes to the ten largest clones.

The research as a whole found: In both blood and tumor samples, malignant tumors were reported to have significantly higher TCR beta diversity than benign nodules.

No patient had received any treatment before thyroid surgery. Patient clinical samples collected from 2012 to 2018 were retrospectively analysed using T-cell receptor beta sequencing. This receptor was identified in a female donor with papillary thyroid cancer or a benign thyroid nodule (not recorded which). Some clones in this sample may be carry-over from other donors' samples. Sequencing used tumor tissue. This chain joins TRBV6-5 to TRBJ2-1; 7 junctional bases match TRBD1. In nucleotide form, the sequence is TGTGCCAGCAGTTATCTTTGGGGTGGGGACAGAAACAATGAGCAGTTCTTC. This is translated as CASSYLWGGDRNNEQFF.